This is a list of T cell receptor beta chains from one sample in a study of control samples from healthy donors and cancer patients. The protocol was immunoSEQ multiplex PCR, while the TCRdb copy is restricted to in-frame clones and leaves out a portion. The table shows 130,000 or so clones, with about 90% occurring only once. Sequenced input: PBMCs. The origin of the receptors is a man aged 45-65 years with head and neck cancer. Both conserved end residues are part of each CDR3. D genes are given only for firm matches. Not every row has a clone size; where given, it reads once, few, many or a size class.

d_call,j_call,clone_size,v_call,cdr3_nt,cdr3_aa
.,TRBJ2-3,.,TRBV7-9,TGTGCCCCGGGACTGCCCACAGATACGCAGTATTTT,CAPGLPTDTQYF
.,TRBJ2-7,.,TRBV29-1,TGCAGCGTGGGGGACTTGTCTTACGAGCAGTACTTC,CSVGDLSYEQYF
TRBD1,TRBJ1-1,once,TRBV5-1,TGCGCCAGCAGCGGCAACAGGGGCGGGGACACTGAAGCTTTCTTT,CASSGNRGGDTEAFF
.,TRBJ1-2,.,TRBV24-1,TGTGCCACCAGCTGGTTCTATGGCTACACCTTC,CATSWFYGYTF
TRBD1,TRBJ2-2,once,TRBV7-8,TGTGCCAGCAGCCCAAGAGGACAGGGTGGCGGGGAGCTGTTTTTT,CASSPRGQGGGELFF
TRBD2,TRBJ2-7,.,TRBV14,TGTGCCAGCAGCCAAGTGGGACTAGCGGGGGGAACCTACGAGCAGTACTTC,CASSQVGLAGGTYEQYF
TRBD2,TRBJ2-1,.,TRBV7-9,TGTGCCAGCAGCCCGCGGGAGCGACAGTACAATGAGCAGTTCTTC,CASSPRERQYNEQFF
TRBD2,TRBJ2-5,.,TRBV3-1/TRBV3-2,TGTGCCAGCAGCCAAGATGGCGGGGGTTTGAGAGAGACCCAGTACTTC,CASSQDGGGLRETQYF
.,TRBJ2-7,.,TRBV27,TGTGCCAGCAGTATAGGGAACGAGCAGTACTTC,CASSIGNEQYF
.,TRBJ2-2,.,TRBV19,TGTGCCAGTAGTTACAGGGAGATCGGGGAGCTGTTTTTT,CASSYREIGELFF
.,TRBJ2-5,.,TRBV15,TGTGCCACCAGCAGAGGGGCAGGTGAAGAGACCCAGTACTTC,CATSRGAGEETQYF
.,TRBJ1-4,.,TRBV9,TGTGCCAGCGGTGAGAATGAAAAACTGTTTTTT,CASGENEKLFF
.,TRBJ2-2,.,TRBV7-2,TGTGCCAGCAGTTGGATCCCGGGACAGAACACCGGGGAGCTGTTTTTT,CASSWIPGQNTGELFF
.,TRBJ2-5,.,TRBV5-1,TGCGCCAGCAGCTACCAGACCGGAGAGACCCAGTACTTC,CASSYQTGETQYF
.,TRBJ2-1,.,TRBV11-2,TGTGCCAGCAGCTTAGGTAGTAATGAGCAGTTCTTC,CASSLGSNEQFF
.,TRBJ2-1,once,TRBV19,TGTGCCAGTCAGCTTAAGTTTGGCCCCTACAATGAGCAGTTCTTC,CASQLKFGPYNEQFF
TRBD1,TRBJ1-2,.,TRBV4-1,TGCGCCAGCAAGACCCCTGACAGGGCCGATGGCTACACCTTC,CASKTPDRADGYTF
.,TRBJ1-4,.,TRBV4-2,TGTGCCAGCAGCCAAAACTATGGCCCAGACGACGAGGAAAATGAAAAACTGTTTTTT,CASSQNYGPDDEENEKLFF
TRBD2,TRBJ2-5,.,TRBV28,TGTGCCATCACACCCGGACTAGCGGGGACGGAGACCCAGTACTTC,CAITPGLAGTETQYF
.,TRBJ2-1,few,TRBV27,TGTGCCAGCAGTCCCCCCAAAGGGAGGGGGAAGAGCAATGAGCAGTTCTTC,CASSPPKGRGKSNEQFF